What follows are 29 T cell receptor beta chains derived from one specimen sequenced in a study of blood T cell repertoires in COVID-19. Libraries were prepared by immunoSEQ multiplex PCR; TCRdb keeps only in-frame clonotypes and omits some of them. The table has around 370,000 clones, approximately 87% seen once; the top ten hold about 6%. Input material: peripheral blood. These receptors all come from a woman aged 45-65 years with COVID-19, enrolled during active disease.

The chain joins TRBV3-1 (or the pseudogene TRBV3-2) to TRBJ1-6; 8 positions agree with TRBD1. Losses at the gene ends were 1 base for V and 6 bases for J; bases not matched to a gene: 2. CDR1 and CDR2 (germline): LGHDT, YNNKEL (reference sequence). The CDR3 sequence is 15 residues long. The CDR3 here is CASSQGTGINSPLHF. The CDR3, as DNA: TGTGCCAGCAGCCAAGGGACAGGGATTAATTCACCCCTCCACTTT.

This chain connects TRBV3-1 (or the pseudogene TRBV3-2) to TRBJ1-1, with D maybe TRBD1 (5 bases). Trimming removed 5 bases at V and 2 bases at J, with 15 bases between. Germline lookup yields CDR1 LGHDT and CDR2 YNNKEL (reference sequence). This CDR3 is 15 amino acids long. The chain's CDR3 is CASSGRGAGNTEAFF. The CDR3 bases are TGTGCCAGCAGCGGGCGCGGGGCGGGTAACACTGAAGCTTTCTTT.

The CDR3 region has the DNA TGTGCCAGCTCACCATTTGGGCAGAACAATGAGCAGTTCTTC. Its protein product is CASSPFGQNNEQFF. The chain is built from TRBV18 and TRBJ2-1; no clear D. Germline loops: CDR1 KGHSH, CDR2 LQKENI. V dropped 2 bases and J dropped 5 bases, with 10 bases sitting between them. There are 14 residues in the CDR3.

This chain links TRBV19 with TRBJ2-7; TRBD2 agrees at 10 bases. Germline CDR1 LNHDA, CDR2 SQIVND (reference sequence). This CDR3 is built from 15 residues. V dropped 5 bases and J dropped 4; count of bases not matched to a gene: 8. CDR3 coding DNA: TGTGCCAGTAGTTCTCTAGCGGGAGAGACGTACGAGCAGTACTTC. This sequence encodes CASSSLAGETYEQYF.

The chain links TRBV9 to TRBJ1-1, with TRBD1 matching over 7 bases. The V segment lost 5 bases and the J segment 5 bases; nucleotides outside the gene matches: 6. CDR3 length equals 13 residues. Germline CDR1 and CDR2: SGDLS and YYNGEE. CDR3 protein: CASSSGGWTEAFF. DNA of the CDR3: TGTGCCAGCAGTTCAGGGGGGTGGACTGAAGCTTTCTTT.

This clone has a single count. V usage is TRBV6-2 or TRBV6-3 and J usage is TRBJ2-1; D gene unclear. The CDR3 covers 12 residues. Germline CDR1 and CDR2: MNHEY and SVGEGT. Deletions cut 0 bases from V and 10 bases from J, with 7 bases between. The CDR3 DNA sequence: TGTGCCAGCAGTTACTCGCCGAGAGAGCAGTTCTTC. Residues: CASSYSPREQFF.

J is TRBJ1-4 and V is TRBV5-8; no definite D call. The CDR3 loop spans 15 amino acids. Germline loops: CDR1 SGHTS, CDR2 YDEGEE. V lost 1 base and J lost 7, with 14 bases in between. CDR3 nucleotide sequence: TGTGCCAGCAGCTTGCCAACCCGCGCGCGTGAAAAACTGTTTTTT. Translated, it gives CASSLPTRAREKLFF.

CDR3 region: CASSVDPGGSTNEQFF. Here the CDR3 DNA reads TGTGCCAGCAGCGTAGATCCCGGAGGCTCAACCAATGAGCAGTTCTTC. The chain couples TRBV9 to TRBJ2-1; the D gene is possibly TRBD2 (5 bases). Per germline, CDR1 SGDLS and CDR2 YYNGEE. The CDR3 extends over 16 amino acids. The V gene lost 0 bases and the J gene lost 6 bases, with 16 bases spanning the gap.

This clone was seen just once. The V gene is TRBV5-1, the J gene TRBJ2-2; no clear D gene. The germline V and J ends were trimmed by 0 bases and 6 bases, with 6 bases remaining between them. Per germline, CDR1 SGHRS and CDR2 YFSETQ. There are 13 residues in the CDR3. CDR3: CASSLGISGELFF. Here the CDR3 DNA reads TGCGCCAGCAGCTTGGGTATCTCCGGGGAGCTGTTTTTT. The complete variable domain, with remaining parts taken from reference TRBV5-1 and TRBJ2-2, reads KAGVTQTPRYLIKTRGQQVTLSCSPISGHRSVSWYQQTPGQGLQFLFEYFSETQRNKGNFPGRFSGRQFSNSRSEMNVSTLELGDSALYLCASSLGISGELFFGEGSRLTVL.

This chain connects TRBV2 to TRBJ1-6; 10 bases match TRBD1. The CDR3 is 17 amino acids. The J segment lost 5 bases and the V segment lost 8 bases, leaving 12 bases of the junction unmatched. Germline V gene lookup returns CDR1 SNHLY and CDR2 FYNNEI. CDR3 in amino acids: CASAPRQGALNNSPLHF. CDR3 DNA sequence: TGTGCCAGCGCTCCCAGACAGGGGGCTCTTAATAATTCACCCCTCCACTTT.

V gene TRBV4-1 combines with J gene TRBJ1-6; 9 nucleotides align to TRBD1. CDR3 size: 15 residues. Germline V gene data show CDR1 as MGHRA and CDR2 as YSYEKL. V trimming: 4 bases; J trimming: 9 bases; junction bases outside the gene matches: 7. The CDR3 sequence is CASSRGTGTSSPLHF. Here the CDR3 DNA reads TGCGCCAGCAGCCGAGGGACAGGGACCAGTTCACCCCTCCACTTT.

V usage is TRBV23-1 and J usage is TRBJ1-1; TRBD1 matches at 7 bases. TRBV23-1 is an ORF for which the function is uncertain. Unmatched junction bases numbered 14, after V lost 0 bases and J lost 1 base. The CDR3 spans 19 residues. The CDR3 reads CASSQSTWDPQGRNTEAFF. The CDR3, as DNA: TGCGCCAGCAGTCAATCCACATGGGACCCACAGGGGAGGAACACTGAAGCTTTCTTT.

A few counts support this clone. The chain has TRBV7-8 and TRBJ1-3; the match to TRBD1 covers 8 bases. Trimming took 5 bases from V and 0 from J; bases not matched to a gene: 6. The germline gives CDR1 SGHVS, CDR2 FQNEAQ. The CDR3 has 16 residues. CDR3 coding DNA: TGTGCCAGCAGCCTTCTAACAGGGGGCTCTGGAAACACCATATATTTT. Encoded protein: CASSLLTGGSGNTIYF.

The CDR3 is CAISQDGALDGTEAFF. The CDR3 DNA reads TGTGCCATCAGTCAAGATGGGGCCCTGGACGGGACTGAAGCTTTCTTT. The chain recombines TRBV10-3 with TRBJ1-1; D perhaps matches TRBD1 (5 bases). Germline loops: CDR1 ENHRY, CDR2 SYGVKD. This CDR3 spans 16 amino acids. Trimming pared 5 bases from V and 5 bases from J, leaving 21 bases between.

The chain uses TRBV13 and TRBJ1-6; the D gene is possibly TRBD1 (5 bases). Germline lookup yields CDR1 PRHDT and CDR2 FYEKMQ (reference sequence). The CDR3 runs 14 residues. V was cut by 7 bases and J by 4 bases, with 11 bases left in between. The CDR3: CASTVQEYNSPLHF. The CDR3 region has the DNA TGTGCCAGCACAGTACAGGAGTATAATTCACCCCTCCACTTT.

This sequence joins TRBV11-3 and TRBJ2-5; 8 bases map to TRBD2. CDR1 is SGHNT, CDR2 YENEEA, per germline. V shed 5 bases and J 7 bases; nucleotides not matched to a gene: 18. The CDR3 consists of 17 residues. The CDR3 here is CASSKVVLAGQKGTQYF. CDR3 nucleotide sequence: TGTGCCAGCAGCAAAGTCGTTCTAGCGGGCCAAAAAGGGACCCAGTACTTC. Using reference TRBV11-3 and TRBJ2-5 for the parts outside the CDR3, the full variable domain is EAGVVQSPRYKIIEKKQPVAFWCNPISGHNTLYWYLQNLGQGPELLIRYENEEAVDDSQLPKDRFSAERLKGVDSTLKIQPAELGDSAVYLCASSKVVLAGQKGTQYFGPGTRLLVL.

The V gene is TRBV10-3, the J gene TRBJ2-7; 9 bases map to TRBD1. J was trimmed by 3 bases and V by 11 bases; bases with no gene match: 5. This CDR3 spans 12 amino acids. Germline V lookup: CDR1 ENHRY, CDR2 SYGVKD. This chain's CDR3 is CASSGQGYEQYF. The CDR3 DNA is TGTGCCTCCTCGGGACAGGGCTACGAGCAGTACTTC.

The chain uses TRBV6-4 and TRBJ2-1; 11 bases agree with TRBD2. CDR1 and CDR2 from the germline V gene are MRHNA and SNTAGT. The V gene end was trimmed by 6 bases and the J gene end by 9 bases; junction bases not matched to a gene: 10. This CDR3 region has 15 residues. The CDR3 bases are TGTGCCAGCAGACCGGGACTAGCGGTGAGAGGTGAGCAGTTCTTC. Protein product: CASRPGLAVRGEQFF.

The chain employs TRBV5-1 and TRBJ1-2, with a tentative D call TRBD1 (5 bases). The germline V gene has CDR1 SGHRS and CDR2 YFSETQ. Trimming took 0 bases from V and 9 from J, leaving 9 bases between them. This CDR3 is built from 12 residues. The CDR3 nucleotides are TGCGCCAGCAGCTTGGGACAGCTCAGCTACACCTTC. It encodes CASSLGQLSYTF.

The chain has TRBV7-2 and TRBJ2-5, with D perhaps TRBD2 (6 bases). Trimming removed 5 bases at V and 5 bases at J, with 18 bases between. The germline V gene has CDR1 SGHTA and CDR2 FQGNSA. The CDR3 loop spans 15 amino acids. CDR3 nucleotide sequence: TGTGCCAGCAGCCCTCGAGTGGGGCGGGGCGAGACCCAGTACTTC. It codes for CASSPRVGRGETQYF.

This sequence joins TRBV28 and TRBJ1-5; no firm D call. The CDR3 sequence is 15 residues long. V was cut by 5 bases and J by 2 bases, with 13 bases left in between. Germline V lookup: CDR1 MDHEN, CDR2 SYDVKM. The CDR3 region has the DNA TGTGCCAGCAGTGGGCAATCAGCCGGCAATCAGCCCCAGCATTTT. Protein product: CASSGQSAGNQPQHF.

The V call is TRBV5-1, the J call TRBJ2-1; 10 nucleotides match TRBD2. Trimming at V came to 0 bases and at J to 6 bases, leaving 6 bases not matched to a gene. The CDR3 is 16 residues long. Germline V CDR1 and CDR2: SGHRS, YFSETQ. The CDR3 sequence is CASSLALAGLPNEQFF. CDR3 sequence (DNA): TGCGCCAGCAGCTTGGCACTAGCGGGACTCCCCAATGAGCAGTTCTTC.

The chain links TRBV29-1 to TRBJ2-6, with D tentatively TRBD1 (6 bases). The V gene's germline CDR1 is SQVTM and CDR2 ANQGSEA. The CDR3 extends over 16 amino acids. Trimming removed 1 base from V and 0 bases from J, with 10 bases in between. The CDR3 reads CSVEGTASSGANVLTF. DNA of the CDR3: TGCAGCGTTGAAGGGACAGCGAGCTCTGGGGCCAACGTCCTGACTTTC. The entire variable domain, with the rest obtained from reference TRBV29-1 and TRBJ2-6, is as follows: SAVISQKPSRDICQRGTSLTIQCQVDSQVTMMFWYRQQPGQSLTLIATANQGSEATYESGFVIDKFPISRPNLTFSTLTVSNMSPEDSSIYLCSVEGTASSGANVLTFGAGSRLTVL.

This clone occurred once. This chain joins TRBV2 and TRBJ2-1, with 11 bases identical to TRBD2. Germline V gene data show CDR1 as SNHLY and CDR2 as FYNNEI. This CDR3 comprises 16 residues. Trimming took 3 bases from V and 10 from J; bases not matched to a gene: 11. CDR3 region: CASSDQTSGIPREQFF. Here the CDR3 DNA reads TGTGCCAGCAGTGACCAGACTAGCGGGATCCCTCGGGAGCAGTTCTTC.

V usage is TRBV19 and J usage is TRBJ2-7, with TRBD2 matching over 7 bases. Trimming at V came to 6 bases and at J to 0 bases, leaving 2 bases not matched to a gene. Germline CDR1 is LNHDA and CDR2 is SQIVND (reference sequence). The CDR3 extends over 13 amino acids. This chain's CDR3 is CASRAGSSYEQYF. The CDR3 nucleotides are TGTGCCAGTAGAGCGGGAAGCTCCTACGAGCAGTACTTC.

This rearrangement joins TRBV12-3 or TRBV12-4 to TRBJ2-7, with D tentatively TRBD1 (5 bases). CDR3 length: 11 amino acids. The CDR3 coding sequence is TGTGCAGGGGTGTCTGGCGACGAGCAGTACTTC. It encodes CAGVSGDEQYF.

This rearrangement joins TRBV12-3 or TRBV12-4 to TRBJ1-4; D unclear. This CDR3 comprises 11 residues. Deletions cut 7 bases from V and 8 bases from J, with 8 bases between. The CDR3 spells CASKEREKLFF. CDR3 nucleotide sequence: TGTGCCAGCAAAGAGCGGGAAAAACTGTTTTTT.

The J gene is TRBJ2-1, the V gene TRBV5-4; D unclear. Trimming took off 0 bases at V and 2 bases at J, with 6 bases between the two ends. In germline, CDR1 is SGHNT, CDR2 YYREEE (reference sequence). The CDR3 is made up of 14 amino acids. The chain's CDR3 is CASSLAQAYNEQFF. Written as DNA, the CDR3 is TGTGCCAGCAGCTTGGCCCAGGCCTACAATGAGCAGTTCTTC.

This clone appeared a single time. The rearrangement uses TRBV6-6 and TRBJ2-7, with a weak D call TRBD1 (6 bases). The CDR3 spans 15 residues. Germline lookup yields CDR1 MNHNY and CDR2 SVGAGI (reference sequence). The V end lost 5 bases, the J end lost 2 bases, and 16 bases lay between the germline ends. As DNA, the CDR3 is TGTGCCAGCAGTAGCACAGGGTATGGGGCCTACGAGCAGTACTTC. As protein: CASSSTGYGAYEQYF.